Below are 15 T cell receptor beta chains sequenced from a single sample in a study of cytomegalovirus exposure and HLA in healthy donors. The PCR employed 60 Vbeta primers together with 13 Jbeta primers. Measured with immunoSEQ multiplex PCR; TCRdb has only the in-frame clones, and not every one. The sample carries around 210,000 clones, around 80% recorded once. Material: PBMCs. Receptors were obtained from a boy aged 10-17 years in good health and CMV-seronegative.

The chain uses TRBV19 and TRBJ2-3, with 9 bases fitting TRBD1. CDR1 and CDR2 (germline): LNHDA, SQIVND (reference sequence). J gave up 5 bases and V 5 bases, and 5 bases lay outside the gene matches. CDR3 size: 14 residues. The CDR3 protein is CASSWTGEKDTQYF. CDR3 in DNA: TGTGCCAGTAGTTGGACAGGGGAGAAAGATACGCAGTATTTT. Together with reference TRBV19 and TRBJ2-3, the CDR3 gives the full variable domain: DGGITQSPKYLFRKEGQNVTLSCEQNLNHDAMYWYRQDPGQGLRLIYYSQIVNDFQKGDIAEGYSVSREKKESFPLTVTSAQKNPTAFYLCASSWTGEKDTQYFGPGTRLTVL.

The chain has TRBV5-8 and TRBJ2-7; the D is unclear. Germline V gives CDR1 SGHTS, CDR2 YDEGEE. V was shortened by 3 bases and J by 3 bases, with 4 bases between the two germline ends. This CDR3 comprises 11 residues. CDR3 nucleotide sequence: TGTGCCAGCAGCTATATCTACGAGCAGTACTTC. It is translated as CASSYIYEQYF.

The chain combines TRBV5-8 with TRBJ1-6; 8 nucleotides align to TRBD1. Per the germline V gene, CDR1 is SGHTS and CDR2 is YDEGEE. The CDR3 extends over 16 amino acids. V trimming: 4 bases; J trimming: 5 bases; junction bases outside the gene matches: 8. The CDR3 DNA reads as TGTGCCAGCAGCGAAGATAGGACAGGGAATAATTCACCCCTCCACTTT. Protein product: CASSEDRTGNNSPLHF.

The DNA for the CDR3 is TGTGCCACCAGCAGAGATCGCACAGCCTACGAGCAGTACTTC. Translating it yields CATSRDRTAYEQYF. This rearrangement joins TRBV15 to TRBJ2-7; D ambiguous. The germline V gene encodes CDR1 LNHNV and CDR2 YYDKDF (reference sequence). This CDR3 spans 14 amino acids. The V end was cut by 0 bases, the J end by 2 bases, with 8 bases between.

This chain uses TRBV5-1 with TRBJ2-2, with 10 bases matching TRBD2. The germline V gene encodes CDR1 SGHRS and CDR2 YFSETQ. Trimming took 4 bases from V and 3 from J; bases not matched to a gene: 6. The CDR3 runs to 16 residues. The chain's CDR3 is CASSPLAGEHTGELFF. CDR3 bases: TGCGCCAGCAGCCCGCTAGCGGGAGAGCACACCGGGGAGCTGTTTTTT.

This sequence joins TRBV7-9 and TRBJ2-2, with 9 bases that match TRBD2. CDR1 and CDR2 (germline): SEHNR, FQNEAQ (reference sequence). With V trimmed by 5 bases and J by 10 bases, 14 bases remained unmatched. There are 16 residues in the CDR3. The CDR3 DNA sequence: TGTGCCAGCAGCCGGGGTAGCGGGGGTACTTCTGAGGAGCTGTTTTTT. Residues: CASSRGSGGTSEELFF.

The chain joins TRBV5-1 to TRBJ1-1; D is uncertain. The CDR3 covers 15 residues. In germline, CDR1 is SGHRS, CDR2 YFSETQ. V gave up 0 bases and J gave up 1 base, with 10 bases separating them. Here the CDR3 reads CASSLAEAGNTEAFF. CDR3 coding DNA: TGCGCCAGCAGCTTGGCCGAGGCGGGGAACACTGAAGCTTTCTTT.

The V and J genes are TRBV7-9 and TRBJ1-5; D is undetermined. V lost 6 bases to trimming and J lost 1 base, with 7 bases between them. The V gene's germline CDR1 is SEHNR and CDR2 FQNEAQ (reference sequence). This CDR3 contains 13 residues. Written as DNA, the CDR3 is TGTGCCAGCAGTCTGGAGAGCAATCAGCCCCAGCATTTT. This translates into CASSLESNQPQHF.

The V gene is TRBV7-9, the J gene TRBJ1-1; TRBD1 is a possible D gene (5 bases). The V end was cut by 1 base, the J end by 4 bases, with 10 bases between. The CDR3 length is 14 residues. In germline, CDR1 is SEHNR, CDR2 FQNEAQ (reference sequence). The CDR3 loop is CASSLGAGGTEAFF. The CDR3 region has the DNA TGTGCCAGCAGCTTAGGGGCCGGGGGCACTGAAGCTTTCTTT.

This chain joins TRBV4-2 and TRBJ2-5; weak D call: TRBD2 (7 bases). The CDR3 runs 16 residues. Looked up from germline, CDR1 is LGHNA and CDR2 is YNFKEQ. The V and J ends lost 0 bases and 4 bases respectively, with 15 bases between them. CDR3 coding DNA: TGTGCCAGCAGCCAAGAGGAACGGGGAGGGGGAGAGACCCAGTACTTC. Translating it yields CASSQEERGGGETQYF.

This chain links TRBV9 with TRBJ2-7; D possibly corresponds to TRBD2 (6 bases). With 4 bases removed from V and 0 bases from J, the gap between germline ends came to 17 bases. Germline-derived CDR1 and CDR2 are SGDLS and YYNGEE. This CDR3 is built from 16 residues. Here the CDR3 DNA reads TGTGCCAGCAGCCCAGTGGCCCAGGGACTCTCCTACGAGCAGTACTTC. Translating gives CASSPVAQGLSYEQYF.

The rearrangement uses TRBV5-4 and TRBJ2-3; the D gene is possibly TRBD2 (6 bases). Per the germline V gene, CDR1 is SGHNT and CDR2 is YYREEE (reference sequence). The CDR3 covers 12 residues. Trimming removed 5 bases from V and 6 bases from J, with 10 bases in between. The CDR3 region has the DNA TGTGCCAGCAGGGACGGAGGGGATACGCAGTATTTT. It codes for CASRDGGDTQYF.

This chain joins TRBV28 and TRBJ2-3; 8 positions match TRBD1. The CDR3 extends over 18 amino acids. CDR1 is MDHEN and CDR2 is SYDVKM in the germline V gene. The V and J ends lost 2 bases and 2 bases, in that order; junction bases with no gene match: 12. CDR3 residues: CASSLPSTQGENTDTQYF. Here the CDR3 DNA reads TGTGCCAGCAGTTTACCCTCCACACAGGGGGAGAACACAGATACGCAGTATTTT.

This clone came up once. The gene calls are TRBV30 and TRBJ1-5; D possibly corresponds to TRBD1 (5 bases). There are 13 residues in the CDR3. V was pared by 3 bases and J by 10 bases, with 16 bases between. The germline V gene has CDR1 GTSNPN and CDR2 SVGIG (reference sequence). The CDR3 spells CAWSVRQGDPQHF. The CDR3 DNA sequence: TGTGCCTGGAGCGTCCGACAAGGGGATCCCCAGCATTTT.

This chain uses TRBV7-4 with TRBJ2-3, with 12 bases matching TRBD2. CDR1 SGHVT and CDR2 SQSDAQ come from the germline V gene. The CDR3 sequence is 16 residues long. Trimming took 9 bases from V and 5 from J; bases not matched to a gene: 12. CDR3 loop: CASLPASGGGGDTQYF. The CDR3 DNA is TGTGCCAGTCTTCCCGCTAGCGGGGGGGGAGGAGATACGCAGTATTTT.